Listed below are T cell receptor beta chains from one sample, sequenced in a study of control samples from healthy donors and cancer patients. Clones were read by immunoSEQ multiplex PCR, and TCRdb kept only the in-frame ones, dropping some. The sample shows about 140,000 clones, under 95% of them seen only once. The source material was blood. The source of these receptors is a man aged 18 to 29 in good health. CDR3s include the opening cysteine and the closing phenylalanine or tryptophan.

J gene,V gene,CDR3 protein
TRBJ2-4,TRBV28,CASIPTGLAKNIQYF
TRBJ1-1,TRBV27,CASSLKGDTEAFF
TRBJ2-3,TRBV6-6,CASSYLTQGITDTQYF
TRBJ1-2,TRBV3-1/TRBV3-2,CASSPRPEKGYTF
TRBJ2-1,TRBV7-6,CASSLGLAGGSDEQFF
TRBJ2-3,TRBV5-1,CASSWRGDPSTDTQYF
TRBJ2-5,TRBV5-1,CASSSQGAGETQYF
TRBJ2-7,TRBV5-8,CASSFAHGGGYEQYF
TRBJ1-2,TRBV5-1,CASSLDSRGGYGYTF
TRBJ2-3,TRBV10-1,CASSPGKAGRVSDTQYF
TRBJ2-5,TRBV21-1,CASSKPLAGGETQYF
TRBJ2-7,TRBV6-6,CASSRLAGGPRSGQYF
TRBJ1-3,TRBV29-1,CSVVWDSSGNTIYF
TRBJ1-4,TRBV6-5,CASSQQGNEKLFF
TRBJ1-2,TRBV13,CASSPTRGEEVYTF
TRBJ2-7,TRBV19,CASSTSGGQEQYF
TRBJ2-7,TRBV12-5,CASGLVRGQGASYEQYF
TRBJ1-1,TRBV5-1,CASSLAGVTEAFF
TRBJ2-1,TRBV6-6,CASSGLGTGYRREQFF
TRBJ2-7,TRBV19,CASSPRTGAYEQYF
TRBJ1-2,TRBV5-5,CASSLDRGGYTF
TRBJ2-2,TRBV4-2,CASSQERAGGATGELFF
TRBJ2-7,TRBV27,CASSSTPVFLEQYF
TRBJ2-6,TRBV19,CASSIGQGLRGANVLTF
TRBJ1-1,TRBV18,CASSRRGSGSLEGSEAFF
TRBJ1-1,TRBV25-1,CASSELTTGMNTEAFF
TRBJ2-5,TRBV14,CASSPSRQGQETQYF
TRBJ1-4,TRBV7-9,CASSRNRGNNEKLFF
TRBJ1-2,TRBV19,CASSILQGANYGYTF
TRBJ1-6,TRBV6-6,CASSLSGAGGSYNSPLHF
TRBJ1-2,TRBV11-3,CASSFVTGPYTF
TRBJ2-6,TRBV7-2,CASSTYRAGANVLTF
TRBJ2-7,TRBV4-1,CASSHAPSGTGNEQYF
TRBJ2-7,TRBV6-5,CASSTTEAHEQYF
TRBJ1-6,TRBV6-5,CASLGRRNSPLHF
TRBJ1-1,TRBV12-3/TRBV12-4,CASSFRNTEAFF
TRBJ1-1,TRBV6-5,CASSYWTGTEAFF
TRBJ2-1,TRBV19,CASSSMLDGSSYNEQFF
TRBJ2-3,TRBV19,CASSQILATDTQYF
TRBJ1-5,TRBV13,CASSSGQNQPQHF
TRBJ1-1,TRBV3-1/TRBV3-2,CASSQDYGGPLNTEAFF
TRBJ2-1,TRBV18,CASSPGQGSEQFF
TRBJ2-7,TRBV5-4,CASSLTGTNPYEQYF
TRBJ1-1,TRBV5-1,CASSLATVNTEAFF
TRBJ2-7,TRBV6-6,CASSRTRLAGALIYEQYF
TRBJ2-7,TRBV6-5,CALGRGLEQYF